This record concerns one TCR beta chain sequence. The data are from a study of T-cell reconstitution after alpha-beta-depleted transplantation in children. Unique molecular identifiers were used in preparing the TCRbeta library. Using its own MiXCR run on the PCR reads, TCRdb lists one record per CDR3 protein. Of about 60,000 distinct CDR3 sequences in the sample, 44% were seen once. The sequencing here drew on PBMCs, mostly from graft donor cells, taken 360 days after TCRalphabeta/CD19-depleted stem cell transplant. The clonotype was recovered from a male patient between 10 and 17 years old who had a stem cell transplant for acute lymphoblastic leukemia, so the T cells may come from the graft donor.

The CDR3, as DNA: TGTGCCAGCAGCTTGACGAGAAGGCCAGATACGCAGTATTTT. Protein: CASSLTRRPDTQYF. The chain links TRBV5-4 to TRBJ2-3; D is ambiguous. V was trimmed by 1 base and J by 4 bases, leaving 10 bases between them. This CDR3 comprises 14 residues. The germline gives CDR1 SGHNT, CDR2 YYREEE (reference sequence). Together with reference TRBV5-4 and TRBJ2-3, the CDR3 gives the full variable domain: ETGVTQSPTHLIKTRGQQVTLRCSSQSGHNTVSWYQQALGQGPQFIFQYYREEENGRGNFPPRFSGLQFPNYSSELNVNALELDDSALYLCASSLTRRPDTQYFGPGTRLTVL.